These 31 T cell receptor beta chains share one sample of origin, sequenced in a study of blood T cell repertoires in COVID-19. Some clones are missing from TCRdb's copy, which holds only in-frame ones; the method was immunoSEQ multiplex PCR. This sample carries fewer than 350,000 clones, 85% of them seen once, and the ten largest clones take under 2%. Source material: PBMCs or T cells enriched from blood (not recorded which). Source of these receptors: a woman aged 30 to 39 who had been exposed to COVID-19.

CDR3 in amino acids: CAFRESNQPQHF. The CDR3 nucleotides are TGTGCCTTCAGGGAAAGCAATCAGCCCCAGCATTTT. J is TRBJ1-5 and V is TRBV6-4; a weak D match, TRBD1 (5 bases). The germline V gene has CDR1 MRHNA and CDR2 SNTAGT. This CDR3 comprises 12 residues. V shed 11 bases and J shed 1 base, with 9 bases lying between them.

V is TRBV7-2 and J is TRBJ2-5; possibly TRBD2 for D (7 bases). From germline, CDR1 is SGHTA and CDR2 FQGNSA. This CDR3 has 15 amino acids. The germline V and J ends were trimmed by 2 bases and 9 bases, with 19 bases remaining between them. CDR3 residues: CASSLIGLGGGAQYF. In DNA, the CDR3 is TGTGCCAGCAGCTTAATTGGACTAGGGGGGGGAGCCCAGTACTTC.

The V and J genes are TRBV19 and TRBJ1-2; unclear D gene. The CDR3 loop spans 14 amino acids. Germline values: CDR1 LNHDA, CDR2 SQIVND (reference sequence). The ends were cut back, 9 bases at V and 2 bases at J, with 16 bases in the middle. In DNA form, the CDR3 reads TGTGCCAGCGAAGCGGCCGGAACGAACTATGGCTACACCTTC. Protein sequence: CASEAAGTNYGYTF.

A few counts support this clone. CDR3 sequence (DNA): TGTGCCAGCAGCCAAGAGATCGGAGTCCTAGGCAATGAGCAGTTCTTC. Protein sequence: CASSQEIGVLGNEQFF. This chain connects TRBV4-2 to TRBJ2-1; no reliable D call. The CDR3 length is 16 residues. Germline V gene lookup returns CDR1 LGHNA and CDR2 YNFKEQ. V shed 0 bases and J shed 6 bases, with 15 bases lying between them.

The CDR3 is CASSPGGLRETQYF. In DNA form, the CDR3 reads TGTGCCAGCAGCCCGGGGGGGCTCCGAGAGACCCAGTACTTC. The chain has TRBV9 and TRBJ2-5; 8 nucleotides agree with TRBD2. Per the germline V gene, CDR1 is SGDLS and CDR2 is YYNGEE. The junction had 6 bases not matched to a gene; V was cut back by 4 bases and J by 4 bases. This CDR3 is 14 amino acids long.

This clone has just a few counts. The rearrangement joins TRBV28 to TRBJ1-2, with 8 positions matching TRBD1. CDR3 length: 13 residues. Per the germline V gene, CDR1 is MDHEN and CDR2 is SYDVKM. Trimming cost V 2 bases and J 6 bases; bases outside gene matches: 2. DNA for the CDR3: TGTGCCAGCAGTTTACTCAGGGGGCATGGCTACACCTTC. As protein: CASSLLRGHGYTF.

The chain uses TRBV27 and TRBJ2-7; maybe TRBD2 (6 bases). Trimming removed 5 bases at V and 4 bases at J, with 18 bases between. Per the germline V gene, CDR1 is MNHEY and CDR2 is SMNVEV (reference sequence). The CDR3 runs 15 residues. The chain's CDR3 is CASSRGLSLRYEQYF. The CDR3 bases are TGTGCCAGCAGTAGAGGACTAAGTTTAAGGTACGAGCAGTACTTC.

CDR3 nucleotides: TGTGCCAGCAGCTTAATAGGGACTAGCGGAGGCAACGAGCAGTTCTTC. Translating gives CASSLIGTSGGNEQFF. The rearrangement joins TRBV27 to TRBJ2-1; TRBD2 matches 11 bases. Per the germline V gene, CDR1 is MNHEY and CDR2 is SMNVEV (reference sequence). The CDR3 has 16 residues. Losses at the gene ends were 6 bases for V and 10 bases for J; bases not matched to a gene: 14.

The V and J genes are TRBV2 and TRBJ2-2; D gene unclear. Germline CDR1 reads SNHLY; CDR2 reads FYNNEI. This CDR3 comprises 14 residues. V was trimmed by 2 bases and J by 4 bases, leaving 8 bases between them. The CDR3 protein is CASSESVFTGELFF. CDR3 nucleotides: TGTGCCAGCAGTGAATCGGTTTTCACCGGGGAGCTGTTTTTT.

The table lists this clone with a count of one. The chain uses TRBV14 and TRBJ2-1, with 11 nucleotides matching TRBD2. The CDR3 is 15 residues long. V dropped 4 bases and J dropped 7; count of bases not matched to a gene: 6. Germline CDR1 is SGHDN and CDR2 is FVKESK. As DNA, the CDR3 is TGTGCCAGCAGCCCACTAGCGGGAGTGGGGAATGAGCAGTTCTTC. This codes for CASSPLAGVGNEQFF. Using reference TRBV14 and TRBJ2-1 for the parts outside the CDR3, the full variable domain is EAGVTQFPSHSVIEKGQTVTLRCDPISGHDNLYWYRRVMGKEIKFLLHFVKESKQDESGMPNNRFLAERTGGTYSTLKVQPAELEDSGVYFCASSPLAGVGNEQFFGPGTRLTVL.

The chain uses TRBV7-8 and TRBJ1-1; unclear D gene. Trimming took 6 bases from V and 9 from J, leaving 14 bases between them. Germline V gene sequence: CDR1 SGHVS, CDR2 FQNEAQ. This CDR3 is 12 amino acids long. The CDR3 loop reads CASSPEYSQAFF. CDR3 nucleotides: TGTGCCAGCAGTCCCGAGTATTCCCAAGCTTTCTTT.

The chain carries TRBV7-2 and TRBJ2-5; 9 bases are shared with TRBD2. Unmatched junction bases numbered 4, after V lost 0 bases and J lost 5 bases. This CDR3 region has 15 residues. Germline CDR1 SGHTA, CDR2 FQGNSA. The CDR3: CASSLAAGGLETQYF. The CDR3 DNA reads TGTGCCAGCAGCTTAGCTGCGGGGGGGCTTGAGACCCAGTACTTC.

The chain uses TRBV28 and TRBJ2-7; 7 nucleotides agree with TRBD2. The V gene's germline CDR1 is MDHEN and CDR2 SYDVKM. V was clipped by 1 base and J by 0 bases; unmatched bases: 6. The CDR3 sequence is 16 residues long. The CDR3, as DNA: TGTGCCAGCAGTTTATTGGGGGGGAGCGCCTCCTACGAGCAGTACTTC. This translates into CASSLLGGSASYEQYF. The complete variable domain, with remaining parts taken from reference TRBV28 and TRBJ2-7, reads DVKVTQSSRYLVKRTGEKVFLECVQDMDHENMFWYRQDPGLGLRLIYFSYDVKMKEKGDIPEGYSVSREKKERFSLILESASTNQTSMYLCASSLLGGSASYEQYFGPGTRLTVT.

CDR3 protein: CAWSGGTGGGLGYGYTF. CDR3 DNA: TGTGCCTGGAGTGGGGGGACAGGGGGAGGTTTGGGCTATGGCTACACCTTC. The chain has TRBV30 and TRBJ1-2, with 11 bases aligning to TRBD1. This CDR3 comprises 17 residues. V shed 1 base, J shed 4 bases, and the junction held 11 bases outside the gene matches. Germline lookup yields CDR1 GTSNPN and CDR2 SVGIG (reference sequence). The variable domain in full, with the rest retrieved from reference TRBV30 and TRBJ1-2, is SQTIHQWPATLVQPVGSPLSLECTVEGTSNPNLYWYRQAAGRGLQLLFYSVGIGQISSEVPQNLSASRPQDRQFILSSKKLLLSDSGFYLCAWSGGTGGGLGYGYTFGSGTRLTVV.

This chain connects TRBV9 to TRBJ2-7, with 8 bases fitting TRBD2. V was clipped by 4 bases and J by 1 base; unmatched bases: 4. CDR3 length: 14 residues. Germline loops: CDR1 SGDLS, CDR2 YYNGEE. This chain's CDR3 is CASSPGLASYEQYF. CDR3 coding DNA: TGTGCCAGCAGCCCCGGACTAGCTTCCTACGAGCAGTACTTC. The variable domain in full, with the rest retrieved from reference TRBV9 and TRBJ2-7, is DSGVTQTPKHLITATGQRVTLRCSPRSGDLSVYWYQQSLDQGLQFLIQYYNGEERAKGNILERFSAQQFPDLHSELNLSSLELGDSALYFCASSPGLASYEQYFGPGTRLTVT.

Only one count was recorded for this clone. The chain combines TRBV5-4 with TRBJ2-7; 7 bases fit TRBD2. Germline CDR1 SGHNT, CDR2 YYREEE (reference sequence). V lost 2 bases, J lost 7 bases, and 3 bases stayed unmatched. The CDR3 totals 12 residues. DNA of the CDR3: TGTGCCAGCAGCTTCGGGGGAGGGGAGCAGTACTTC. It specifies CASSFGGGEQYF.

V and J are TRBV30 and TRBJ2-3; 14 positions agree with TRBD2. The CDR3 loop spans 18 amino acids. Germline V gene sequence: CDR1 GTSNPN, CDR2 SVGIG (reference sequence). The junction had 6 bases not matched to a gene; V was cut back by 0 bases and J by 1 base. The CDR3 region has the DNA TGTGCCTGGAGTGTTTCCGGGACTAGCGGGAGCGGCACAGATACGCAGTATTTT. It is translated as CAWSVSGTSGSGTDTQYF.

The chain carries TRBV27 and TRBJ1-5, with 9 bases lining up with TRBD1. CDR1 is MNHEY, CDR2 SMNVEV, per germline (reference sequence). Losses at the gene ends were 6 bases for V and 8 bases for J; bases not matched to a gene: 11. The CDR3 consists of 15 residues. In DNA, the CDR3 is TGTGCCAGCAGGAGTAAAACAGGGGGCATTGAGCCCCAGCATTTT. Protein product: CASRSKTGGIEPQHF.

This clone has only one observation. V is TRBV11-2 and J is TRBJ1-4, with no clear D. Germline V CDR1 and CDR2: SGHAT, FQNNGV. The CDR3 sequence is 15 residues long. V gave up 2 bases and J gave up 0 bases, with 7 bases separating them. In DNA, the CDR3 is TGTGCCAGCAGCTTATTCAGGCCAACTAATGAAAAACTGTTTTTT. It is translated as CASSLFRPTNEKLFF.

This chain uses TRBV27 with TRBJ2-7; 7 nucleotides align to TRBD2. Germline V lookup: CDR1 MNHEY, CDR2 SMNVEV (reference sequence). The CDR3 is 15 residues long. The V segment lost 2 bases and the J segment 6 bases; nucleotides outside the gene matches: 10. The CDR3 region is CASSLLPGGGIEQYF. The DNA of the CDR3 is TGTGCCAGCAGTTTACTGCCGGGAGGAGGGATCGAGCAGTACTTC.

The chain employs TRBV6-5 and TRBJ1-2; D perhaps matches TRBD1 (6 bases). V was trimmed by 6 bases and J by 4 bases, leaving 9 bases between them. This CDR3 is built from 12 residues. Per germline, CDR1 MNHEY and CDR2 SVGAGI. CDR3 amino acids: CASSSGVYGYTF. The CDR3 DNA reads as TGTGCCAGCAGCTCAGGGGTCTATGGCTACACCTTC.

The chain has TRBV5-8 and TRBJ2-1, with 8 positions matching TRBD2. The junction had 14 bases not matched to a gene; V was cut back by 0 bases and J by 6 bases. CDR1 SGHTS and CDR2 YDEGEE come from the germline V gene. The CDR3 is 18 amino acids. CDR3 sequence: CASSLVGGSSGRRNEQFF. In nucleotides, the CDR3 is TGTGCCAGCAGCTTGGTAGGTGGTTCCAGCGGGAGACGCAATGAGCAGTTCTTC. The variable domain in full, with the rest retrieved from reference TRBV5-8 and TRBJ2-1, is EAGVTQSPTHLIKTRGQQATLRCSPISGHTSVYWYQQALGLGLQFLLWYDEGEERNRGNFPPRFSGRQFPNYSSELNVNALELEDSALYLCASSLVGGSSGRRNEQFFGPGTRLTVL.

The chain carries TRBV5-4 and TRBJ1-6; TRBD1 might be the D (6 bases). Deletions cut 1 base from V and 5 bases from J, with 13 bases between. The CDR3 totals 16 residues. Germline loops: CDR1 SGHNT, CDR2 YYREEE (reference sequence). CDR3 protein: CASSLTGFGNNSPLHF. CDR3 nucleotide sequence: TGTGCCAGCAGCTTGACAGGGTTTGGCAATAATTCACCCCTCCACTTT.

Here the CDR3 reads CASSLVGPAEAFF. Here the CDR3 DNA reads TGCGCCAGCAGCTTGGTTGGGCCAGCTGAAGCTTTCTTT. The genes are TRBV5-1 and TRBJ1-1; D uncertain. Looked up from germline, CDR1 is SGHRS and CDR2 is YFSETQ. Trimming pared 0 bases from V and 6 bases from J, leaving 9 bases between. The CDR3 covers 13 residues.

This clone has just one count. The V call is TRBV4-2, the J call TRBJ2-5; D gene uncertain. Trimming stripped 0 bases from V and 5 bases from J, with 7 bases between. This CDR3 has 13 amino acids. Germline lookup yields CDR1 LGHNA and CDR2 YNFKEQ. CDR3 DNA sequence: TGTGCCAGCAGCCAAGACGCGTCGGAGACCCAGTACTTC. Residues: CASSQDASETQYF.

The genes are TRBV24-1 and TRBJ2-1; TRBD1 aligns across 11 bases. CDR1 KGHDR and CDR2 SFDVKD come from the germline V gene. The CDR3 length is 15 residues. V lost 3 bases, J lost 8 bases, and 5 bases stayed unmatched. CDR3 DNA sequence: TGTGCCACCAGTGATCGGACAGGGGGCAAGCATGAGCAGTTCTTC. This translates into CATSDRTGGKHEQFF.

CDR3 protein: CATRSQGASGYNEQFF. CDR3 DNA sequence: TGTGCCACCAGATCACAGGGGGCGAGTGGTTACAATGAGCAGTTCTTC. V gene TRBV24-1 combines with J gene TRBJ2-1; 9 nucleotides line up with TRBD1. This CDR3 is 16 amino acids long. Germline CDR1 reads KGHDR; CDR2 reads SFDVKD. Trimming cost V 7 bases and J 4 bases; bases outside gene matches: 10.

The chain uses TRBV11-2 and TRBJ1-3; D may be TRBD1 (5 bases). The germline V gene encodes CDR1 SGHAT and CDR2 FQNNGV. Between the trimmed V and J ends, which lost 5 bases and 2 bases, there was a span of 13 bases. The CDR3 has 15 residues. Here the CDR3 DNA reads TGTGCCAGCAGCGCCAGCAGGGAGGCTGGAAACACCATATATTTT. Translated: CASSASREAGNTIYF. The entire variable domain, with the rest obtained from reference TRBV11-2 and TRBJ1-3, is as follows: EAGVAQSPRYKIIEKRQSVAFWCNPISGHATLYWYQQILGQGPKLLIQFQNNGVVDDSQLPKDRFSAERLKGVDSTLKIQPAKLEDSAVYLCASSASREAGNTIYFGEGSWLTVV.

The gene calls are TRBV10-3 and TRBJ1-1; tentatively, D is TRBD1 (6 bases). CDR3 length: 13 amino acids. CDR1 is ENHRY, CDR2 SYGVKD, per germline. Trimming cost V 4 bases and J 5 bases, with 11 bases left between them. The CDR3: CAISGGRETEAFF. For the CDR3, the DNA is TGTGCCATCAGTGGGGGGCGAGAGACTGAAGCTTTCTTT.

The chain links TRBV18 to TRBJ1-5; D perhaps matches TRBD1 (5 bases). CDR1 and CDR2 (germline): KGHSH, LQKENI. The CDR3 has 15 residues. Trimming took off 8 bases at V and 2 bases at J, with 16 bases between the two ends. Written as DNA, the CDR3 is TGTGCCAGCGGCGCGGGGCCTCGAGGCAATCAGCCCCAGCATTTT. The encoded protein is CASGAGPRGNQPQHF.

This clone was counted a few times. The chain carries TRBV10-1 and TRBJ1-2; possibly TRBD1 for D (6 bases). V lost 1 base to trimming and J lost 0 bases, with 15 bases between them. This CDR3 region has 17 residues. From germline, CDR1 is WNHNN and CDR2 SYGVQD (reference sequence). For the CDR3, the DNA is TGCGCCAGCAGTGAGTACGACAGGATCACCGCTAACTATGGCTACACCTTC. Translating it yields CASSEYDRITANYGYTF.